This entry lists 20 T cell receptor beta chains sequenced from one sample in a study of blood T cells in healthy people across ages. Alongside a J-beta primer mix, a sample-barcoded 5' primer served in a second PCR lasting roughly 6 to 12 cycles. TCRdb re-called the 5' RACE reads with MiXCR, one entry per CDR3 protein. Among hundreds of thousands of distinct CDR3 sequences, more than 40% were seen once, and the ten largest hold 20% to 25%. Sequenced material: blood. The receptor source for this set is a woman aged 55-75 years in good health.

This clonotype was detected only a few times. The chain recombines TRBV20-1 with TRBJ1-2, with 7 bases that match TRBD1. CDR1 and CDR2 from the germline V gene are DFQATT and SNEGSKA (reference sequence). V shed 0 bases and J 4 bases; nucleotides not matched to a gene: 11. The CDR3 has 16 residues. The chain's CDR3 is CSARDPRQGRVYGYTF. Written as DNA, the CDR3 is TGCAGTGCTAGAGATCCCCGACAGGGACGGGTCTATGGCTACACCTTC.

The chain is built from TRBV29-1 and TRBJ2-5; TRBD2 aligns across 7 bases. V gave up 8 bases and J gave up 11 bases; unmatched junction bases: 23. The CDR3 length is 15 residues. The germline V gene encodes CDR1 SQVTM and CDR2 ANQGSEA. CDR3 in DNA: TGCAGCCCCACGATGTCGGGACTATCCGGCAATGAGCAGTACTTC. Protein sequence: CSPTMSGLSGNEQYF.

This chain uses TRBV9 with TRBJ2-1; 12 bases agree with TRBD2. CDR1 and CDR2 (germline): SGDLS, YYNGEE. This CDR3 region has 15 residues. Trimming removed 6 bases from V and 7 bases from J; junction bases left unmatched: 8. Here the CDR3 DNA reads TGTGCCAGCACTGCTAGCGGGGGGGCGTTGAATGAGCAGTTCTTC. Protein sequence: CASTASGGALNEQFF.

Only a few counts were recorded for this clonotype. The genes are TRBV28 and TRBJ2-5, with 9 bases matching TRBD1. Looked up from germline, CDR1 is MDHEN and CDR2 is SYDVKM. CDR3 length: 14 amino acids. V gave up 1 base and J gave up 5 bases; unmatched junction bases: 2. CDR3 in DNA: TGTGCCAGCAGTTTATACAGGGGGCAGGAGACCCAGTACTTC. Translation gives CASSLYRGQETQYF.

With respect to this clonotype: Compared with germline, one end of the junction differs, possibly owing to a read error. CDR3 sequence (DNA): TGTGCCTGCAGCCCAAGCGGGAGGCGCACAGATACGCAGTATTTT. Amino acid sequence: CACSPSGRRTDTQYF. V is TRBV4-2 and J is TRBJ2-3; 9 bases agree with TRBD2. The CDR3 contains 15 residues. Germline lookup yields CDR1 LGHNA and CDR2 YNFKEQ.

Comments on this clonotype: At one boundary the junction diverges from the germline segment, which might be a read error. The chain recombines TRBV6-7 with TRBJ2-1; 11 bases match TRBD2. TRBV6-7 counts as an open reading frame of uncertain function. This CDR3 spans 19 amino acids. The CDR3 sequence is CASSYQDSGTSGSVNEQLF. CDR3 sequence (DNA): TGTGCCAGCAGTTACCAAGACTCGGGAACTAGCGGGAGTGTCAATGAGCAGTTATTC.

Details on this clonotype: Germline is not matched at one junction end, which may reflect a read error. CDR3 sequence reads: CAITPGQGPNYGHTF. CDR3 nucleotide sequence: TGTGCCATCACCCCGGGACAGGGGCCTAACTATGGCCACACCTTC. The chain combines TRBV10-3 with TRBJ1-2; 10 bases map to TRBD1. CDR1 is ENHRY, CDR2 SYGVKD, per germline. CDR3 length: 15 amino acids.

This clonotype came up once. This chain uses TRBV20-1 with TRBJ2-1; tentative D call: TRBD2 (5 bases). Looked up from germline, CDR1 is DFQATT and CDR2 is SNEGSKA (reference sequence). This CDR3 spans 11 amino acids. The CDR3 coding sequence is TGCAGGGCTTCCGGGGTCTATGAGCAGTTCTTC. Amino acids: CRASGVYEQFF.

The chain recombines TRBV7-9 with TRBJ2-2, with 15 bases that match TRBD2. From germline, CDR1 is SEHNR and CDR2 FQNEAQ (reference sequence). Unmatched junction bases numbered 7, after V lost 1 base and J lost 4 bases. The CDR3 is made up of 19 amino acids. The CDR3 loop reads CASSLGGLAGGPRTGELFF. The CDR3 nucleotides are TGTGCCAGCAGCTTAGGTGGACTAGCGGGAGGGCCTCGCACCGGGGAGCTGTTTTTT.

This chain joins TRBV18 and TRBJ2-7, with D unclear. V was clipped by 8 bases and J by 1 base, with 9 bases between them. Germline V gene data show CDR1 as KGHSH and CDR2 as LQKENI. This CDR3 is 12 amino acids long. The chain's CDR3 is CASRVLSYEQYF. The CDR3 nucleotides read TGTGCCAGCCGAGTCTTGTCCTACGAGCAGTACTTC.

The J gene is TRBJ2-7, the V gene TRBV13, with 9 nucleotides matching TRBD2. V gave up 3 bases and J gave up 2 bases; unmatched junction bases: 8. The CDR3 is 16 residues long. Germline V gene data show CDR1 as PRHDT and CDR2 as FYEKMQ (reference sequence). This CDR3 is CASSFGAGGRTYEQYF. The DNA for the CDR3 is TGTGCCAGCAGCTTCGGGGCGGGAGGGAGGACCTACGAGCAGTACTTC. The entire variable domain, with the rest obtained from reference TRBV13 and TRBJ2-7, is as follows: AAGVIQSPRHLIKEKRETATLKCYPIPRHDTVYWYQQGPGQDPQFLISFYEKMQSDKGSIPDRFSAQQFSDYHSELNMSSLELGDSALYFCASSFGAGGRTYEQYFGPGTRLTVT.

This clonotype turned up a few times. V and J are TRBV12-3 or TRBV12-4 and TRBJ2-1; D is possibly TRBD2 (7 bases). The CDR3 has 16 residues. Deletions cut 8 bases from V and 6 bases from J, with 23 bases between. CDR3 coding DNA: TGTGCCAGCGGGAGCGCGGGAGAGGGAGGGGGCAATGAGCAGTTCTTC. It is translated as CASGSAGEGGGNEQFF.

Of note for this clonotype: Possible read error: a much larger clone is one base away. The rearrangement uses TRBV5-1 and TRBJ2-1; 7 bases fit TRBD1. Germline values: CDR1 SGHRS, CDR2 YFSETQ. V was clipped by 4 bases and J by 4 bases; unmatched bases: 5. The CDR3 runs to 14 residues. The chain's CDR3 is CASSVVTGYNEQFF. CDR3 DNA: TGCGCCAGCAGCGTGGTGACAGGGTACAATGAGCAGTTCTTC.

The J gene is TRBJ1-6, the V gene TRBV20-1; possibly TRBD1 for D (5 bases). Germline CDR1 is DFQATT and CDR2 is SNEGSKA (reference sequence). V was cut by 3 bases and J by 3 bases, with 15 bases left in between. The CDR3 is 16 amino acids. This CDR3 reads CSARTSRQGYNSPLHF. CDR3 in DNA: TGCAGTGCTAGGACTTCCAGGCAGGGCTATAATTCACCCCTCCACTTT.

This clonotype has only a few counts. The CDR3 region has the DNA TGTGCCAGCTCACCAGGGGAGAGGAGGACTGAAGCTTTCTTT. Translated, it gives CASSPGERRTEAFF. V is TRBV18 and J is TRBJ1-1, with D hard to call. The V gene lost 2 bases and the J gene lost 5 bases, with 12 bases spanning the gap. Germline-derived CDR1 and CDR2 are KGHSH and LQKENI. This CDR3 region has 14 residues.

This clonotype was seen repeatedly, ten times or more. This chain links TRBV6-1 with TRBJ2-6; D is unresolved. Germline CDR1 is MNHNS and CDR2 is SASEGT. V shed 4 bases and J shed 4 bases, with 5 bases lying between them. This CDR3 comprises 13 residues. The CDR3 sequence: CASSGVGANVLTF. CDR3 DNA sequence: TGTGCCAGCAGTGGGGTCGGGGCCAACGTCCTGACTTTC.

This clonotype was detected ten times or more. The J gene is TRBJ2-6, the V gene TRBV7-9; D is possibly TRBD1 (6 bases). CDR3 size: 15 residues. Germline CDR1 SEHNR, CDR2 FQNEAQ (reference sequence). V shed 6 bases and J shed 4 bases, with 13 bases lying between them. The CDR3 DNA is TGTGCCAGCAGAGCTACAGGGTTCGGGGCCAACGTCCTGACTTTC. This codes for CASRATGFGANVLTF.

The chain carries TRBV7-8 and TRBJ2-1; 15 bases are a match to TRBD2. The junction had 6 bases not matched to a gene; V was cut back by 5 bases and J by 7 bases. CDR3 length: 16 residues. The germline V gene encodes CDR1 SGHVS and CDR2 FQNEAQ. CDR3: CASSKRTSGGVNEQFF. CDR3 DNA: TGTGCCAGCAGCAAGCGGACTAGCGGGGGGGTTAATGAGCAGTTCTTC. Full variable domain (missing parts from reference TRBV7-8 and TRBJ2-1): GAGVSQSPRYKVAKRGQDVALRCDPISGHVSLFWYQQALGQGPEFLTYFQNEAQLDKSGLPSDRFFAERPEGSVSTLKIQRTQQEDSAVYLCASSKRTSGGVNEQFFGPGTRLTVL.

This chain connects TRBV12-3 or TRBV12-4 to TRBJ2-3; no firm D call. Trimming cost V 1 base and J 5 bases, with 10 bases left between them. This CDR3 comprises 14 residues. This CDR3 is CASSLDHLGDTQYF. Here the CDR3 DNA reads TGTGCCAGCAGTTTAGATCACCTCGGAGATACGCAGTATTTT.

For the CDR3, the DNA is TGTGCCAGCAGTGACCAGGGTTTCGGTCAGCCCCAGCATTTT. It encodes CASSDQGFGQPQHF. V usage is TRBV2 and J usage is TRBJ1-5; D is possibly TRBD1 (5 bases). Germline loops: CDR1 SNHLY, CDR2 FYNNEI. The CDR3 consists of 14 residues. V was clipped by 3 bases and J by 6 bases, with 12 bases between them.